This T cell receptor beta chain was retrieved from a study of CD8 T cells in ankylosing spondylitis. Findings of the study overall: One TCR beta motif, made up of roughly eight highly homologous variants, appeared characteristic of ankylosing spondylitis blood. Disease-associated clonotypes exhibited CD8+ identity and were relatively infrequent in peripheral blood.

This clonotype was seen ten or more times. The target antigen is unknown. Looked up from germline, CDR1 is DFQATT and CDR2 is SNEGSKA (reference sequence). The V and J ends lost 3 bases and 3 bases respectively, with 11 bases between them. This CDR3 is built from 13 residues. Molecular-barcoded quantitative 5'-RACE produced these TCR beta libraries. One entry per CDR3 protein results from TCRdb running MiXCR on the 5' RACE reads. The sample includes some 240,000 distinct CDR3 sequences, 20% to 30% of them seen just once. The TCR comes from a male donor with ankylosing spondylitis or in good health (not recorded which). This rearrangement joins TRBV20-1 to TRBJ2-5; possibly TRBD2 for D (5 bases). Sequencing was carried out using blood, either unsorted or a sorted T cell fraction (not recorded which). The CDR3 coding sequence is TGCAGTGCTAGCGGGGTCAAAGAAGAGACCCAGTACTTC. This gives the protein CSASGVKEETQYF.